This record looks at one T cell receptor beta chain sequence and its context. Its antigen is unidentified. There are 15 residues in the CDR3. The V gene's germline CDR1 is MNHEY and CDR2 SVGAGI. V lost 6 bases to trimming and J lost 1 base; unmatched junction nucleotides: 5. cDNA synthesis used the whole RNA isolate, giving expressed TCRB sequences. Clones were sequenced by immunoSEQ multiplex PCR, and TCRdb holds only the in-frame ones, with some missing. The sample consists of 250,000 to 350,000 clones, approximately 14% of them appearing once. The sample is drawn from a study of beta chain features in type 1 diabetes. Study outcomes and limitations: PCR, the amplification step, might favor shorter templates, equally in patients and controls.

Approximately 100 mL of blood, on average, came from one heparinised draw per donor. This sequence originates from a man aged 25-40 years in good health. V is TRBV6-5 and J is TRBJ2-1; 8 bases line up with TRBD2. Sequences were obtained from central memory CD4+ T cells from blood. The CDR3 DNA follows: TGTGCCAGCAGAAAAAGCGGGAGTTCCTACAATGAGCAGTTCTTC. Protein: CASRKSGSSYNEQFF.